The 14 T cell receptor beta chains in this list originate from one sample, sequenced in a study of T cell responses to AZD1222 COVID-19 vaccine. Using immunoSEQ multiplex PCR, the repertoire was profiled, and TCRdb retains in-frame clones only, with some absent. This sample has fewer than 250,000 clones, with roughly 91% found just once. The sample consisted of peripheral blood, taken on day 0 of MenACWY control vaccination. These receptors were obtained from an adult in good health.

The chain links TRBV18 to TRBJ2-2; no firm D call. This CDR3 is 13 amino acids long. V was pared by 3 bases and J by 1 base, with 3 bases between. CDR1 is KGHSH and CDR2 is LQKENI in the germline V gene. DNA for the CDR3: TGTGCCAGCTCACCGAGGAACACCGGGGAGCTGTTTTTT. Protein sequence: CASSPRNTGELFF.

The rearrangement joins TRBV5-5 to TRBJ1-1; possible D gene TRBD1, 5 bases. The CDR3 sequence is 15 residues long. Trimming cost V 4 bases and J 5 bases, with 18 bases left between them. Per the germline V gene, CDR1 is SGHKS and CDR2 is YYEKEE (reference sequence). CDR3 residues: CASSRPGTPRTEAFF. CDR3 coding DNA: TGTGCCAGCAGCCGGCCGGGGACGCCAAGGACTGAAGCTTTCTTT.

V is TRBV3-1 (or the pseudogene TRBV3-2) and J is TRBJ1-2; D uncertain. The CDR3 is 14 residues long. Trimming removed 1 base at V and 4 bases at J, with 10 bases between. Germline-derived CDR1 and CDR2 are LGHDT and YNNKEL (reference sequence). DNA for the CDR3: TGTGCCAGCAGCCAAGGGGGAGCGGCCTATGGCTACACCTTC. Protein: CASSQGGAAYGYTF.

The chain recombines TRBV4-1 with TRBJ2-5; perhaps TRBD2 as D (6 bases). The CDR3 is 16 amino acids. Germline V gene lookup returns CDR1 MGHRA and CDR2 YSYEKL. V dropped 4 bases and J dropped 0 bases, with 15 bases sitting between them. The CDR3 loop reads CASSPTSGGNQETQYF. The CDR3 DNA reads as TGCGCCAGCAGCCCCACTAGTGGGGGGAACCAAGAGACCCAGTACTTC.

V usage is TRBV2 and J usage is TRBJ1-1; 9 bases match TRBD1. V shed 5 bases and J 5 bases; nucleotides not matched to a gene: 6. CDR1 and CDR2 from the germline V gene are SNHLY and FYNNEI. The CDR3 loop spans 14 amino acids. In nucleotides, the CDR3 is TGTGCCAGCAGTCCCCTGACAGGGGGGACTGAAGCTTTCTTT. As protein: CASSPLTGGTEAFF.

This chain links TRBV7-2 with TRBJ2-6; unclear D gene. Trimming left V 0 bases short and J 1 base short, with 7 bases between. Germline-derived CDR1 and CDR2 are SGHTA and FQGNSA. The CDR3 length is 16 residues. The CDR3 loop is CASSLALGSGANVLTF. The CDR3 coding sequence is TGTGCCAGCAGCTTAGCTCTGGGGTCTGGGGCCAACGTCCTGACTTTC.

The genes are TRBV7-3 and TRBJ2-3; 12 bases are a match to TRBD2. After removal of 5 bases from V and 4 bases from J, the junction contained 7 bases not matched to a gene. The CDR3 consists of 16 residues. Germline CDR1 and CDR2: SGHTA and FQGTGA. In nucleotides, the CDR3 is TGTGCCAGCAGCCCACCGGGACTAGCGGGCTCAGATACGCAGTATTTT. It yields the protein CASSPPGLAGSDTQYF.

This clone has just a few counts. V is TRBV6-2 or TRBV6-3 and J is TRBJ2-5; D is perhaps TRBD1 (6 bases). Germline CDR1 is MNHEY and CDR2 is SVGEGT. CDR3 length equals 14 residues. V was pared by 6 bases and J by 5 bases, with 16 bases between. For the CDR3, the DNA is TGTGCCAGCAGCCCTCTACAGGGTTGGGAGACCCAGTACTTC. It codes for CASSPLQGWETQYF.

CDR3 protein: CASSLGVGAVYEQYF. CDR3 bases: TGTGCCAGCAGCTTGGGGGTGGGGGCCGTCTACGAGCAGTACTTC. The chain employs TRBV7-7 and TRBJ2-7; D might be TRBD1 (6 bases). This CDR3 has 15 residues. Germline CDR1 is SSHAT and CDR2 is FNYEAQ (reference sequence). V lost 3 bases and J 3 bases, leaving 15 bases between the germline ends.

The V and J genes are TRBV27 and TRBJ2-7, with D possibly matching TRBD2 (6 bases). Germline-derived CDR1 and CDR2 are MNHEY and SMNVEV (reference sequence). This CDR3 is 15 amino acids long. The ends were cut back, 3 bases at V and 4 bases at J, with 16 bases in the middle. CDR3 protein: CASSLSASVLYEQYF. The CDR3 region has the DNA TGTGCCAGCAGTTTGAGTGCTAGCGTCCTGTACGAGCAGTACTTC.

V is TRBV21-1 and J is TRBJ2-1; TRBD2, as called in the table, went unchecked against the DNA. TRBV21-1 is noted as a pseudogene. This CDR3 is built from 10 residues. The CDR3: CASSRDEQFF. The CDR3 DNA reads TGTGCCAGCAGCAGAGATGAGCAGTTCTTC.

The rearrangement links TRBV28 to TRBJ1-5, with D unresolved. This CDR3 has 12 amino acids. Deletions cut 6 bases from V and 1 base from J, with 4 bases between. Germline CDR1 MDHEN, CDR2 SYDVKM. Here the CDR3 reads CASRESNQPQHF. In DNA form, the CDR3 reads TGTGCCAGCAGGGAGAGCAATCAGCCCCAGCATTTT. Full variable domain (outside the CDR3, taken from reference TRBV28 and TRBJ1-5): DVKVTQSSRYLVKRTGEKVFLECVQDMDHENMFWYRQDPGLGLRLIYFSYDVKMKEKGDIPEGYSVSREKKERFSLILESASTNQTSMYLCASRESNQPQHFGDGTRLSIL.

CDR3 loop: CASSLEAGVSGNTIYF. DNA of the CDR3: TGCGCCAGCAGCTTGGAGGCAGGGGTCTCTGGAAACACCATATATTTT. The J gene is TRBJ1-3, the V gene TRBV5-1; perhaps TRBD1 as D (6 bases). In germline, CDR1 is SGHRS, CDR2 YFSETQ. The CDR3 extends over 16 amino acids. The V end lost 0 bases, the J end lost 0 bases, and 10 bases lay between the germline ends.

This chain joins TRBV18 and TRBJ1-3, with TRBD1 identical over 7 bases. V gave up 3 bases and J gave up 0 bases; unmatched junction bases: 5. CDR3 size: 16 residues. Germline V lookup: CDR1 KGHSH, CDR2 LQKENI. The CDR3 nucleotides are TGTGCCAGCTCACCGGCCGGGACAGTCTCTGGAAACACCATATATTTT. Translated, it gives CASSPAGTVSGNTIYF.